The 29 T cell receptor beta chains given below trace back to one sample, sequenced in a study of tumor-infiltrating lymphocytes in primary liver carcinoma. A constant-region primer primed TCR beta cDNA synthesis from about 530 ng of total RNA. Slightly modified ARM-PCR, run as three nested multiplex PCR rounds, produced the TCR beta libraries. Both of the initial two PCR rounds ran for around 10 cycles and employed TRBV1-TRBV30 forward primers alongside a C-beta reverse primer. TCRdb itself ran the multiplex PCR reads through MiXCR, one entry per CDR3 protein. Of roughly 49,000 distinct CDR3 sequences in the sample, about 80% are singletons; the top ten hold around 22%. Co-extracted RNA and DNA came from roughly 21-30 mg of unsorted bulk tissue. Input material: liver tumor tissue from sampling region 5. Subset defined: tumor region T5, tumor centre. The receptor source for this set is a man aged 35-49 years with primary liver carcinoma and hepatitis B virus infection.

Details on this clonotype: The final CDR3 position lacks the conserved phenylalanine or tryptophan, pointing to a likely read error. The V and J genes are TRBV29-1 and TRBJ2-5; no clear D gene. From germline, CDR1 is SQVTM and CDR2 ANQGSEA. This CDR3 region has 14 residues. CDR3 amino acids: CSVEFPAAQETQYL. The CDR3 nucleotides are TGCAGTGTTGAATTCCCAGCCGCCCAAGAGACCCAGTACTTG.

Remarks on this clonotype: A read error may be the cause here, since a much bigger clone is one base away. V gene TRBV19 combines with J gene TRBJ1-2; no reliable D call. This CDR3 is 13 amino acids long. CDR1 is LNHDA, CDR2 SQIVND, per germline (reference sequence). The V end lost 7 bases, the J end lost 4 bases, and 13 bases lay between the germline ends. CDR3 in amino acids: CASNPELSYGYTF. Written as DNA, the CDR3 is TGTGCCAGTAACCCGGAGCTCAGCTATGGCTACACCTTC.

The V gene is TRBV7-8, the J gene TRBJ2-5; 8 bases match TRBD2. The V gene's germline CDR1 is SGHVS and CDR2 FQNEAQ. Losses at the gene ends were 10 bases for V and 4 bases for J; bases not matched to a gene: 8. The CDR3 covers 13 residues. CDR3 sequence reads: CANILGGVETQYF. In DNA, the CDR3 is TGTGCCAACATTCTCGGGGGGGTAGAGACCCAGTACTTC.

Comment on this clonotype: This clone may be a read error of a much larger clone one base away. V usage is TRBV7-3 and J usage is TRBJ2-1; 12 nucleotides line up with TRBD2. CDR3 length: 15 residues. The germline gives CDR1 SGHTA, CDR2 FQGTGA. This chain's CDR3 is CASSSLAGGYDEQFF. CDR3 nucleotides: TGTGCCAGCAGCTCACTAGCGGGAGGCTACGATGAGCAGTTCTTC.

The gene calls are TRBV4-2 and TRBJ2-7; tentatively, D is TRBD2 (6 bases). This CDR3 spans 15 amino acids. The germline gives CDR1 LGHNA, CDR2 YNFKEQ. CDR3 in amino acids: CASGQERDRPYEQYF. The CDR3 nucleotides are TGTGCTAGCGGCCAAGAAAGGGACCGACCATACGAGCAGTACTTC.

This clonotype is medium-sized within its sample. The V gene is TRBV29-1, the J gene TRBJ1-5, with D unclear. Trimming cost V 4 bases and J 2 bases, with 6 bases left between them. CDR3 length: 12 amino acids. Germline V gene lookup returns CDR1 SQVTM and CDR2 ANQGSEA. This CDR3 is CSVGGGNQPQHF. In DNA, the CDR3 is TGCAGCGTTGGGGGAGGCAATCAGCCCCAGCATTTT.

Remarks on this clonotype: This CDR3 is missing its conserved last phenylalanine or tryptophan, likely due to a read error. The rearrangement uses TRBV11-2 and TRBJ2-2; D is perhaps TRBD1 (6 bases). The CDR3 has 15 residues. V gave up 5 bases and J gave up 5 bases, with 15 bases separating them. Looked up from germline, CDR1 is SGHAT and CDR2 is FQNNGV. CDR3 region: CASSLWDKSTGELFV. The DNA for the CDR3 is TGTGCCAGCAGCCTCTGGGACAAGAGTACCGGGGAGCTGTTTGTT.

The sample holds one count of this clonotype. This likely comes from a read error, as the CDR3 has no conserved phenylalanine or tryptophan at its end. CDR3 sequence reads: CSVGPGGRKTQYL. The CDR3 DNA reads TGCAGCGTTGGCCCAGGGGGCAGGAAGACCCAGTACCTC. The V gene is TRBV29-1, the J gene TRBJ2-5; 8 bases map to TRBD1. The germline gives CDR1 SQVTM, CDR2 ANQGSEA. CDR3 size: 13 residues. V lost 4 bases, J lost 6 bases, and 7 bases stayed unmatched.

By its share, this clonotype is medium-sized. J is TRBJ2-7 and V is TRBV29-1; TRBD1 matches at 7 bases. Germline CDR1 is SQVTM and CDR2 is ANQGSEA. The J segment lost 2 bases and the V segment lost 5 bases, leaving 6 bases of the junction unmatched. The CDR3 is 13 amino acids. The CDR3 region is CSVSWTGPYEQYF. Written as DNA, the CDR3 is TGCAGCGTTTCGTGGACAGGACCCTACGAGCAGTACTTC.

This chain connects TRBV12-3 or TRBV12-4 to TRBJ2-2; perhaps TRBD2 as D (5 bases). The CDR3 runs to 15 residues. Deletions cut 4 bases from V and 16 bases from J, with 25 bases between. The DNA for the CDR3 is TGTGCCAGCAGTTGGGCTAGCAGGAACACCGGCGAGTCGTTTTTT. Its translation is CASSWASRNTGESFF.

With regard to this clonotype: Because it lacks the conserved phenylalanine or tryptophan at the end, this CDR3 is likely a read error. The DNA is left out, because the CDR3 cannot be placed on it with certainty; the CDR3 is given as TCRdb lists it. This CDR3 reads CASSPGEGDYEQHL. V is TRBV11-3 and J is TRBJ2-7. The CDR3 has 14 amino acids, counting both end residues. Germline CDR1 reads SGHNT; CDR2 reads YENEEA.

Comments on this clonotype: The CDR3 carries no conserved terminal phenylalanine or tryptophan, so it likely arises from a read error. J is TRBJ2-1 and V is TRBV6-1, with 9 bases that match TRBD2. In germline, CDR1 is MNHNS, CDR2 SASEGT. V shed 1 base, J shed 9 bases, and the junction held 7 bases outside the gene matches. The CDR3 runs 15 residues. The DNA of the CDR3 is TGTGCCAGCAGTGAAGAAGCGGGAGGATATAGTGAGCAGTTCCTC. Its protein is CASSEEAGGYSEQFL.

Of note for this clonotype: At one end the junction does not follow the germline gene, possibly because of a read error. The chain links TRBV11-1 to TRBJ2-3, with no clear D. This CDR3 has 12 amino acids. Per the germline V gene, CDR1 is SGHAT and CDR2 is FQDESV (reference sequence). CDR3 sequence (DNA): TGTGTCAGCAGCTTAGATATACATACGCAGTATTTT. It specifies CVSSLDIHTQYF.

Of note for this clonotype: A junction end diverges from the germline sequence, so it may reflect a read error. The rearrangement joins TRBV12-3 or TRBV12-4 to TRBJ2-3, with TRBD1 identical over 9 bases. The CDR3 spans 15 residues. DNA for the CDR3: TGCGCCAGCAATTGGGACAGGGATGGATCAGATACGCAGTATTTT. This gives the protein CASNWDRDGSDTQYF.

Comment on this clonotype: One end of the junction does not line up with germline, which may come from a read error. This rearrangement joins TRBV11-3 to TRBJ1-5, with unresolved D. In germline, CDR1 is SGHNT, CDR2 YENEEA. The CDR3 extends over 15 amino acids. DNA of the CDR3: TGTGCCAGCAGCTTAGATCTGTGGGTGGCTCGGCCCCATCATTTT. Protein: CASSLDLWVARPHHF.

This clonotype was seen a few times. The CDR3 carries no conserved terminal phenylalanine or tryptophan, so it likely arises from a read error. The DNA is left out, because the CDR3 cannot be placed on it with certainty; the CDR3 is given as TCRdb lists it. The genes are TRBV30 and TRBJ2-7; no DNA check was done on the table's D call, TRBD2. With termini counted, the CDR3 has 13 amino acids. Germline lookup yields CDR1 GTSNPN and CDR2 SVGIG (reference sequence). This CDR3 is CAWSTTSEWEQNL.

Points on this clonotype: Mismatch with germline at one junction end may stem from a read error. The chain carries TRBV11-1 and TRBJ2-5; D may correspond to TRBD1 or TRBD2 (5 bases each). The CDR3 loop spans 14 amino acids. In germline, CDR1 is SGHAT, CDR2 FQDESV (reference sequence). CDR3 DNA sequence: TGTGCCAGCAGCTTATCGAGCAGGGTTGGGACCCAGTATTTC. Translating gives CASSLSSRVGTQYF.

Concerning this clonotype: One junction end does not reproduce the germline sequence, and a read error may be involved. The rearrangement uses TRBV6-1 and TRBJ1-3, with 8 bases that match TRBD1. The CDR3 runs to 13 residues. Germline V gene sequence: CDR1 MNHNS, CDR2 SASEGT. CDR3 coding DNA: TGTGCCAGCAGTTCGGGACAGGAAAACACTATATATTTT. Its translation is CASSSGQENTIYF.

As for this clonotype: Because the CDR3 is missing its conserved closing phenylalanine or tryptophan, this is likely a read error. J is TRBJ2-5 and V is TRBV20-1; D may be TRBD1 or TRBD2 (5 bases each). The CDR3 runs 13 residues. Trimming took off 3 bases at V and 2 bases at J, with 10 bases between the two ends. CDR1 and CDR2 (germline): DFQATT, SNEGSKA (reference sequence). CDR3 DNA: TGCAGTGCTAGGGGACCAAATCAAGAGACCCAGTACTTA. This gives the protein CSARGPNQETQYL.

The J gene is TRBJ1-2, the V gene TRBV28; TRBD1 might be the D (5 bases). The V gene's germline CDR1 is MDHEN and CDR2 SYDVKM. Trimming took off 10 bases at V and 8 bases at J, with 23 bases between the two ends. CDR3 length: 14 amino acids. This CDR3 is CANSFQGGAGGYTF. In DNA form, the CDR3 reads TGTGCCAACAGCTTTCAGGGAGGAGCGGGCGGCTACACCTTC.

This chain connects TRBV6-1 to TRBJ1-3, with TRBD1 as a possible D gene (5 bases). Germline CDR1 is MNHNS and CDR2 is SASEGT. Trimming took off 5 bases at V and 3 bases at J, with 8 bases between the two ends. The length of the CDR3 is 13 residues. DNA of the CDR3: TGTGCCAGCAGTTCGGGACGTGGAAACACCATATATTTT. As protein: CASSSGRGNTIYF.

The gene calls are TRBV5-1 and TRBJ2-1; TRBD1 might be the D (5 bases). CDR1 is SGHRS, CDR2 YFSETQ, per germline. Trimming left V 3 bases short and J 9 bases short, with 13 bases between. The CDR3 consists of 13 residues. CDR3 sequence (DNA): TGCGCCAGCAGCTCAGTCCAAGACAGTGAGCAGTTCTTC. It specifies CASSSVQDSEQFF.

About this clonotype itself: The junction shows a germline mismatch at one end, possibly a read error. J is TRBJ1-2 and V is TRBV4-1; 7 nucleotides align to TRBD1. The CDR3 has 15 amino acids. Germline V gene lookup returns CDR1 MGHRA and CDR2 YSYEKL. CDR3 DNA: TGTGCCATCAGCCAAGTGGCCAGGGGGGACTATGGCTACACCTTC. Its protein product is CAISQVARGDYGYTF.

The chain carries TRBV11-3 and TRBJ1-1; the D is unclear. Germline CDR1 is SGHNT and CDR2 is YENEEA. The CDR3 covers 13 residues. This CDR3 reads CISSAGLNTEAFF. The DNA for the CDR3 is TGTATCAGCAGCGCAGGTTTGAACACTGAAGCTTTCTTT.

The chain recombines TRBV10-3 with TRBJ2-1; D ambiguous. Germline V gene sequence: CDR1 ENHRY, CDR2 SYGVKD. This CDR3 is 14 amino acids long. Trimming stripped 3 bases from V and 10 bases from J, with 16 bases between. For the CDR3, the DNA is TGTGCCATCAGTGAAGCCGAGACTGGCTTAGAGCAGTTCTTC. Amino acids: CAISEAETGLEQFF.

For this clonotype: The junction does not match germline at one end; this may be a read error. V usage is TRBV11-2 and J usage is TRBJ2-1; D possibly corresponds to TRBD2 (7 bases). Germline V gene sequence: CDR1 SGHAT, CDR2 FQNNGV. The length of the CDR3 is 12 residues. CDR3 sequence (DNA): TGTGCCAGCCGCGGGGGCTGGGATGAGCAGTCCTTC. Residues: CASRGGWDEQSF.

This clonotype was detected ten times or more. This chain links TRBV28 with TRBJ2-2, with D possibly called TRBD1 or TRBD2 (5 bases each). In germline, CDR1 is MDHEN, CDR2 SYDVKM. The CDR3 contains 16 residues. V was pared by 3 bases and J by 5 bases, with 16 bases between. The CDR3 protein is CASSFSGPLGTGELFF. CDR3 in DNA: TGTGCCAGCAGTTTTTCGGGACCCTTGGGGACCGGGGAGCTGTTTTTT.

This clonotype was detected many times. CDR3 DNA sequence: TGTGCCAGCAGCTTCCGATTAGCGGGGGGATACAATGAGCAGTTCTTC. Translating gives CASSFRLAGGYNEQFF. This sequence joins TRBV5-6 and TRBJ2-1, with 10 bases lining up with TRBD2. V shed 2 bases and J 4 bases; nucleotides not matched to a gene: 6. This CDR3 contains 16 residues. The germline V gene encodes CDR1 SGHDT and CDR2 YYEEEE.

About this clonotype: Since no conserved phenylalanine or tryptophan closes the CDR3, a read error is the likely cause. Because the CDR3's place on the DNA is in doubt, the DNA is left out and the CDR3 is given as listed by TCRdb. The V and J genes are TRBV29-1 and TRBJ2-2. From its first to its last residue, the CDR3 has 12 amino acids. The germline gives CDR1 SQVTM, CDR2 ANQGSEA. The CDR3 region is CSVMGNTGELFY.